This T cell receptor beta chain appears in the sequencing data of a study of blood T cell repertoires in COVID-19. Overall study context: Acute-phase and convalescent COVID-19 samples originated in the United States, Italy and Spain.

The ends were cut back, 0 bases at V and 4 bases at J, with 9 bases in the middle. Germline-derived CDR1 and CDR2 are SGHTA and FQGNSA. The CDR3 contains 14 residues. All enrollees were roughly 18 to 100 years old and from around 25 US areas. Each participant's cohort was designated according to participant-reported clinical history. Participants classified as exposed had met a COVID-19 case within 2 weeks before study entry. Generated by immunoSEQ multiplex PCR, the TCRdb table keeps only in-frame clones and is missing some. Of some 180,000 clones listed, about four fifths were seen once; the top ten hold under 4%.

The J gene is TRBJ1-2, the V gene TRBV7-2, with a tentative D call TRBD1 (5 bases). This clonotype was obtained from a woman aged 25 to 39 who had been exposed to COVID-19. What was sequenced was PBMCs or T cells enriched from blood (not recorded which). The CDR3 coding sequence is TGTGCCAGCAGCTTAGCGATAGGGGCCTATGGCTACACCTTC. This gives the protein CASSLAIGAYGYTF.